Described below is a single TCR beta chain sequence and its context. Its target is unknown. The ends were cut back, 1 base at V and 14 bases at J, with 15 bases in the middle. The CDR3 is 13 residues long. Per germline, CDR1 SGHAT and CDR2 FQNNGV. Method: immunoSEQ multiplex PCR; TCRdb's copy keeps in-frame clones and lacks some. The sample has about 480,000 clones, about 83% seen once. This specimen comes from a study of Ad26.COV2.S vaccination and SARS-CoV-2 variants. Study-level background: A participant enrolled in the COV1001 Ad26.COV2.S trial arm provided the sample.

Indicated treatment: roughly 20 received Ad26.COV2.S at low or high dose, single or two shots; several received placebo; per-sample allocation not given. The samples were gathered on day 63 after the first injection of vaccine or placebo. Whole-study results and caveats: Recipients of vaccine and of placebo showed similar breadth of their non-spike TCR repertoires. Total responses of T cells may have been underestimated by the analyses of TCR breadth and depth. Once vaccination had occurred, spike-specific CD8+ and CD4+ T cell responses reportedly showed substantial breadth.

The material sequenced was peripheral blood, taken in a trial of Ad26.COV2.S vaccine versus placebo. The chain joins TRBV11-2 to TRBJ2-1; possible D gene TRBD1, 6 bases. This receptor was taken from a person between 18 and 65 years old who received the Ad26.COV2.S COVID-19 vaccine or a placebo. The CDR3 region has the DNA TGTGCCAGCAGCTTAGGGAGCAGGGGCGAGGAGTTCTTC. Translation: CASSLGSRGEEFF.